The sequence of this T cell receptor beta chain was determined in a study of blood T cell repertoires in COVID-19. For the study at large: Italy, Spain and the United States were the sources of the convalescent and acute COVID-19 samples.

Germline loops: CDR1 SNHLY, CDR2 FYNNEI. V dropped 6 bases and J dropped 6; count of bases not matched to a gene: 6. CDR3 length: 13 residues. Libraries were prepared by immunoSEQ multiplex PCR; TCRdb keeps only in-frame clonotypes and omits some of them. Among around 300,000 clones listed, around 90% were seen once. Sample: peripheral blood. The J gene is TRBJ2-7, the V gene TRBV2; 9 bases fit TRBD1. The receptor was derived from a man aged 18 to 30 with active or convalescent COVID-19. The CDR3 loop reads CASSMGQGGEQYF. CDR3 in DNA: TGTGCCAGCAGCATGGGACAGGGTGGCGAGCAGTACTTC.